The source of this TCR beta chain is a study of cytomegalovirus exposure and HLA in healthy donors. Germline V gene sequence: CDR1 MNHEY, CDR2 SVGAGI. The CDR3 consists of 15 residues. Trimming removed 5 bases from V and 2 bases from J, with 13 bases in between. It was with 60 Vbeta and 13 Jbeta primers that the PCR ran. The assay was immunoSEQ multiplex PCR, and TCRdb's table has in-frame clones only and misses some. This table has roughly 130,000 clones, over 60% appearing once. Sample: PBMCs. The rearrangement joins TRBV6-5 to TRBJ1-5; tentative D call: TRBD1 (6 bases). The receptor was isolated from a male donor in good health and CMV-seropositive. CDR3 DNA sequence: TGTGCCAGCAGTGCCCCAGGGGTTGGCAATCAGCCCCAGCATTTT. Protein: CASSAPGVGNQPQHF.